This T cell receptor (beta chain) was found in a study of cytomegalovirus exposure and HLA in healthy donors. The V end lost 7 bases, the J end lost 1 base, and 16 bases lay between the germline ends. Germline CDR1 and CDR2: LNHDA and SQIVND (reference sequence). This CDR3 spans 15 amino acids. In regard to this clone: Its antigen is currently unknown.

Study results and limitations: In a later analysis, roughly 17,000 TCR beta sequences were associated with HLA alleles at 0.05 false discovery rate. The productive fraction for most TCR beta V segments was about 90% or about 30% in an earlier analysis. There were around 160 TCR beta chains listed as cytomegalovirus-associated.

The PCR was carried out with 60 Vbeta primers and 13 Jbeta primers. Profiled with immunoSEQ multiplex PCR; TCRdb holds only in-frame clones, not every one. The sample holds about 210,000 clones, roughly 80% seen once. The chain combines TRBV19 with TRBJ2-5; D is possibly TRBD2 (5 bases). The receptor was isolated from a man younger than 40 in good health and CMV-seronegative. The specimen sequenced was PBMCs. The CDR3: CASKIGRTSQETQYF. The CDR3 DNA follows: TGTGCCAGTAAAATCGGGCGGACTTCCCAAGAGACCCAGTACTTC.